Following are 4 T cell receptor beta chains from one sample sequenced in a study of blood T cell repertoires in COVID-19. Measured with immunoSEQ multiplex PCR; TCRdb has only the in-frame clones, and not every one. This table has a few hundred thousand clones, approximately 80% appearing once. Sequencing used peripheral blood. Receptors originate from a woman aged 45-60 years with active or convalescent COVID-19.

The DNA of the CDR3 is TGTGCCAGTAGTATTTCGGGAGCAGATGAAAAACTGTTTTTT. Translated, it gives CASSISGADEKLFF. The chain carries TRBV19 and TRBJ1-4; unclear D gene. CDR3 length: 14 amino acids. The germline CDR1 and CDR2 sequences are LNHDA and SQIVND (reference sequence). Trimming stripped 3 bases from V and 6 bases from J, with 11 bases between.

The sample holds many counts of this clone. The rearrangement uses TRBV5-6 and TRBJ2-5, with TRBD2 matching 10 bases. The trim removed 1 base at V and 2 bases at J, leaving 2 bases unmatched. CDR3 length: 15 amino acids. Germline-derived CDR1 and CDR2 are SGHDT and YYEEEE. The CDR3 region is CASSLSSGSQETQYF. CDR3 DNA sequence: TGTGCCAGCAGCTTGTCTAGCGGGAGTCAAGAGACCCAGTACTTC.

This chain connects TRBV10-3 to TRBJ2-7; 12 bases agree with TRBD2. J gave up 4 bases and V 3 bases, and 4 bases lay outside the gene matches. Germline CDR1 is ENHRY and CDR2 is SYGVKD. This CDR3 spans 15 amino acids. The CDR3 loop reads CAISDRLAGVYEQYF. CDR3 nucleotides: TGTGCCATCAGTGATAGACTAGCGGGAGTGTACGAGCAGTACTTC.

The CDR3 here is CASSQAWGQGIGEQFF. In DNA, the CDR3 is TGTGCCAGCAGCCAAGCGTGGGGACAGGGGATCGGGGAGCAGTTCTTC. The chain uses TRBV3-1 (or the pseudogene TRBV3-2) and TRBJ2-1; TRBD1 agrees at 10 bases. From germline, CDR1 is LGHDT and CDR2 YNNKEL (reference sequence). This CDR3 has 16 residues. J lost 10 bases, V lost 1 base, and 10 bases had no gene match.